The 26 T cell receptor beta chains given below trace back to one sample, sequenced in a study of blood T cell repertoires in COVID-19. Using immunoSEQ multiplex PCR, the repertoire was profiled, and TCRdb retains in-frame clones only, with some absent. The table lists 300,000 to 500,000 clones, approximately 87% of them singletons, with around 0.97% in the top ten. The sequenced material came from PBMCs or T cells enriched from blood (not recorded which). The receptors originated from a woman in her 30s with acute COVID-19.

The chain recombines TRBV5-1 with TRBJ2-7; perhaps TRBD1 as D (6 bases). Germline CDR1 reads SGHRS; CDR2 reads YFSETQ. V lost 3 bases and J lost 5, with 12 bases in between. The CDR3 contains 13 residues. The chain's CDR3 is CASSWTAGNEQYF. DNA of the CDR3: TGCGCCAGCAGCTGGACAGCTGGAAACGAGCAGTACTTC.

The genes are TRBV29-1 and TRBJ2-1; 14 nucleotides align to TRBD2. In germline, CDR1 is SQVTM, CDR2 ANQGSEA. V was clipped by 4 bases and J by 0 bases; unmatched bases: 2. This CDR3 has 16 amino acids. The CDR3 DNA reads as TGCAGCGTTGGGACTAGCGGGGGGAGCTCCTACAATGAGCAGTTCTTC. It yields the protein CSVGTSGGSSYNEQFF.

The CDR3 DNA reads as TGTGCCAGCTCACCACCCGGGACAGGGATTGGACAGCCCCAGCATTTT. Amino acid sequence: CASSPPGTGIGQPQHF. The chain has TRBV18 and TRBJ1-5, with 9 bases aligning to TRBD1. The trim removed 0 bases at V and 7 bases at J, leaving 7 bases unmatched. CDR1 is KGHSH and CDR2 is LQKENI in the germline V gene. The CDR3 has 16 residues. Full variable domain (rest looked up from reference TRBV18 and TRBJ1-5): NAGVMQNPRHLVRRRGQEARLRCSPMKGHSHVYWYRQLPEEGLKFMVYLQKENIIDESGMPKERFSAEFPKEGPSILRIQQVVRGDSAAYFCASSPPGTGIGQPQHFGDGTRLSIL.

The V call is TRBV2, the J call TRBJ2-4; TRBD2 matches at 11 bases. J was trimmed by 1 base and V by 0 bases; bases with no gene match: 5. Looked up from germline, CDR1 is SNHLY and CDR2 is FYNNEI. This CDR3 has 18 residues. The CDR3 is CASSEASGGAGAKNIQYF. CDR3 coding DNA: TGTGCCAGCAGTGAAGCTAGCGGGGGGGCCGGGGCCAAAAACATTCAGTACTTC.

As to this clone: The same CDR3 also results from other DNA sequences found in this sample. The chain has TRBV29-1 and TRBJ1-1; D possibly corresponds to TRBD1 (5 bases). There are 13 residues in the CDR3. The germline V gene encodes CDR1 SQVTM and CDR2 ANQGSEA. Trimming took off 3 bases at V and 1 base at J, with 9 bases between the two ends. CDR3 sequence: CSVDRGTNTEAFF. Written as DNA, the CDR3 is TGCAGCGTTGACCGGGGGACGAACACTGAAGCTTTCTTT.

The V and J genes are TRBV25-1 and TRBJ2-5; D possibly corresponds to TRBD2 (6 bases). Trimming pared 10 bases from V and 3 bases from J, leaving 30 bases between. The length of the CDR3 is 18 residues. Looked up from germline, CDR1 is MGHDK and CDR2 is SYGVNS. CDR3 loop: CANQSQPPSAKHKETQYF. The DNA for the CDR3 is TGTGCCAACCAGAGCCAACCTCCTAGCGCCAAACATAAAGAGACCCAGTACTTC.

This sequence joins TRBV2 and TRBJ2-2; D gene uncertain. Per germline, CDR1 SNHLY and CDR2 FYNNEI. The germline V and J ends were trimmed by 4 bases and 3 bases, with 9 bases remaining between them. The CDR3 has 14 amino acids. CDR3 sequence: CASSGRRDTGELFF. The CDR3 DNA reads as TGTGCCAGCAGTGGTCGTCGGGACACCGGGGAGCTGTTTTTT.

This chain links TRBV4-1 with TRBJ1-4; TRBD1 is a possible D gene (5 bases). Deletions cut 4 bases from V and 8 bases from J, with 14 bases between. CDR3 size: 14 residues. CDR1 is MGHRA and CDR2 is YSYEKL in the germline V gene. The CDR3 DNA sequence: TGCGCCAGCAGCCGTGGGGAGGGGAACGAAAAACTGTTTTTT. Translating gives CASSRGEGNEKLFF.

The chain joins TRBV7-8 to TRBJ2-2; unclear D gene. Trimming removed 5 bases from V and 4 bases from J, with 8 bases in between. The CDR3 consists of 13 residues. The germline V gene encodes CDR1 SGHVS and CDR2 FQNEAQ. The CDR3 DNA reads TGTGCCAGCAGCCCGCAGTCCACCGGGGAGCTGTTTTTT. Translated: CASSPQSTGELFF.

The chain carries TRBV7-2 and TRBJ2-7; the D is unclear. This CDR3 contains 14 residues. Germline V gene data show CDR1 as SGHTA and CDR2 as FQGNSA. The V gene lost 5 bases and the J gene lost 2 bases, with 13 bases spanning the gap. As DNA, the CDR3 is TGTGCCAGCAGCCCACACGCGGTGACCTACGAGCAGTACTTC. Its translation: CASSPHAVTYEQYF.

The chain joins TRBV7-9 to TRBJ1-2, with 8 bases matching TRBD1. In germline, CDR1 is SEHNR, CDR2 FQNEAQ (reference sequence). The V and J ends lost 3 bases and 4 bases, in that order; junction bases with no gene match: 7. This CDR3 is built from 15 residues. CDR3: CASSLGQVEVYGYTF. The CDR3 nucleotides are TGTGCCAGCAGCTTGGGACAGGTGGAGGTCTATGGCTACACCTTC.

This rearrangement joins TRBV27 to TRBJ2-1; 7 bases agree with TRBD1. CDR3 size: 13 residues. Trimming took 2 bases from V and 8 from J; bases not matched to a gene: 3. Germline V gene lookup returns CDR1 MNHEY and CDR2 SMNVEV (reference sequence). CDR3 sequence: CASSLLGGHEQFF. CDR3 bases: TGTGCCAGCAGTTTACTAGGGGGCCATGAGCAGTTCTTC.

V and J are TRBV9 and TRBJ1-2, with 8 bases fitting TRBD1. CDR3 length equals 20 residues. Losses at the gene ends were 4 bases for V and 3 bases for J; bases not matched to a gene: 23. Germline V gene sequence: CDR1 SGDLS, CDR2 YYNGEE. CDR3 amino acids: CASSPHSARGQTRRYYGYTF. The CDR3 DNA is TGTGCCAGCAGCCCTCATTCAGCCAGGGGGCAAACGCGGCGTTACTATGGCTACACCTTC.

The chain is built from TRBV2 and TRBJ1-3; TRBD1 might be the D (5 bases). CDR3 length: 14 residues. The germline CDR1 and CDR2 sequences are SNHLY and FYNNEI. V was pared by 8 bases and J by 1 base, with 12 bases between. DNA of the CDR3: TGTGCCAGCGGGGCCTATGCGTCTGGAAACACCATATATTTT. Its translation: CASGAYASGNTIYF.

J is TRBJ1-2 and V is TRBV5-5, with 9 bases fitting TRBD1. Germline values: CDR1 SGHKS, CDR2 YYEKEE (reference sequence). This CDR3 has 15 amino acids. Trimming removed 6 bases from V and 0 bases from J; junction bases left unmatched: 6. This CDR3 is CASTPTGGTNYGYTF. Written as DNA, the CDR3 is TGTGCCAGCACCCCGACAGGGGGAACTAACTATGGCTACACCTTC.

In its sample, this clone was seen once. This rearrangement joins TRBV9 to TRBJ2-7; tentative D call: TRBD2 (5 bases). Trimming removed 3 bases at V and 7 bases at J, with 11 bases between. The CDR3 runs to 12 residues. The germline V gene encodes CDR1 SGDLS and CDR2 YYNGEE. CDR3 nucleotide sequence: TGTGCCAGCAGCGGAAGGCCGGGGGAGCAGTACTTC. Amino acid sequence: CASSGRPGEQYF.

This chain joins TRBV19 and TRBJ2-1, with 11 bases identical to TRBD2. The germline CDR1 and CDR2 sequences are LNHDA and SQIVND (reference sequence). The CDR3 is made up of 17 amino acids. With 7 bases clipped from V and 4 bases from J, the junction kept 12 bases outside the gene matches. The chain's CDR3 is CASIRTVAGGQYNEQFF. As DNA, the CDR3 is TGTGCCAGTATAAGGACTGTAGCGGGGGGGCAGTACAATGAGCAGTTCTTC.

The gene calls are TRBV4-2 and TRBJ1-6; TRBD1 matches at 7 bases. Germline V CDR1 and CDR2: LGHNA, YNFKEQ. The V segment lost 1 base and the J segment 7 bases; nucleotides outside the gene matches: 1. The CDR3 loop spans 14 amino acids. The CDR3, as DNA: TGTGCCAGCAGCCAAGCCAGGGGGAATTCACCCCTCCACTTT. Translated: CASSQARGNSPLHF.

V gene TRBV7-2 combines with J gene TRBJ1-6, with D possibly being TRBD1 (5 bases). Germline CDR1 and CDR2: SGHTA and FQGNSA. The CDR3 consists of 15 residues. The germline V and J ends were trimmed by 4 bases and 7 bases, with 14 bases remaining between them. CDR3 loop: CASSSIPGLNSPLHF. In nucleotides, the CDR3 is TGTGCCAGCAGCTCCATCCCGGGACTAAATTCACCCCTCCACTTT.

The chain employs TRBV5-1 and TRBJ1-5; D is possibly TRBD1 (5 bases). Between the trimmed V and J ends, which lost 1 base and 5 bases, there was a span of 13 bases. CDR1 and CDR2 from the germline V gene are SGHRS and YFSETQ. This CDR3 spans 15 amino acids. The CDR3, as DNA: TGCGCCAGCAGCTTGTTCGGGGGTTGGGATCAGCCCCAGCATTTT. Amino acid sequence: CASSLFGGWDQPQHF.

In DNA, the CDR3 is TGTGCCAGCAGCTTCAAGACAGGTTTGGGTTCACCCCTCCACTTT. This codes for CASSFKTGLGSPLHF. The chain links TRBV7-2 to TRBJ1-6; the D gene is possibly TRBD1 (6 bases). Germline V gene sequence: CDR1 SGHTA, CDR2 FQGNSA. Trimming shortened V by 3 bases and J by 9 bases, and 15 bases separated the two germline ends. CDR3 length: 15 residues.

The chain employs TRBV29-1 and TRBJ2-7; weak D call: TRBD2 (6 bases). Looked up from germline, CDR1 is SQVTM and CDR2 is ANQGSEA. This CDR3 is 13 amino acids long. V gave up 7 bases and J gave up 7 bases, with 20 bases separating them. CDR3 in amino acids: CSAKEGHSAEQYF. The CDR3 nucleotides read TGCAGCGCCAAGGAGGGCCATTCAGCGGAGCAGTACTTC.

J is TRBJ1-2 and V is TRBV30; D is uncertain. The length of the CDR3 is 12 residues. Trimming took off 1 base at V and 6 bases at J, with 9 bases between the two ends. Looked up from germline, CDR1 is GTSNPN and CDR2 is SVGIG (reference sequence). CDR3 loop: CAWSGWSDGYTF. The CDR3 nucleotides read TGTGCCTGGAGTGGGTGGTCGGATGGCTACACCTTC.

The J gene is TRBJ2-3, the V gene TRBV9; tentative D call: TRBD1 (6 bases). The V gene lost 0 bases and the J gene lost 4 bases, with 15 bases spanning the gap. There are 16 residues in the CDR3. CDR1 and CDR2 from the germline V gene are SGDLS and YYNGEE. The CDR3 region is CASSVGDITPPDTQYF. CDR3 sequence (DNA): TGTGCCAGCAGCGTAGGGGACATTACCCCCCCAGATACGCAGTATTTT.

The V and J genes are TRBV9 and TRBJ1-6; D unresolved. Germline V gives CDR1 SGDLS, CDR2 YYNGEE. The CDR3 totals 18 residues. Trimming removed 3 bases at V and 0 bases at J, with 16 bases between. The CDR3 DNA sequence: TGTGCCAGCAGCGACTCGCTTCCTCCGAGCTCCTATAATTCACCCCTCCACTTT. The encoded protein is CASSDSLPPSSYNSPLHF.

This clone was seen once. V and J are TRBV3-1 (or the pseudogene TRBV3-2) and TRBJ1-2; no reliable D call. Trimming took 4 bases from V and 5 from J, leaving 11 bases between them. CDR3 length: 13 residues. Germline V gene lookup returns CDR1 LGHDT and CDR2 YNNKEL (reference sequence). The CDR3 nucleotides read TGTGCCAGCAGCCCCCACGGGGTATATGGCTACACCTTC. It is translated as CASSPHGVYGYTF.